This TCR beta chain was retrieved from a study of identical twins. Overall study findings and caveats: A partial confounding effect on zero-insertion analyses could come from invariant MAIT and iNKT cells. Among beta out-of-frame sequences, excess sharing between twins appeared weaker. Sequences that were out-of-frame, alpha and twin-shared displayed an excess of low generation probability.

TCRdb itself ran the 5' RACE reads through MiXCR, one entry per CDR3 protein. The sample lists 450,000 or so distinct CDR3 sequences, 14% seen once, with roughly 0.56% in the top ten. This clonotype was seen more than once but under ten times. Its cognate antigen is unknown. The CDR3 runs 13 residues. The V end lost 5 bases, the J end lost 11 bases, and 17 bases lay between the germline ends. This sample also belongs to another study, concerning yellow fever vaccine responses in identical twins.

V is TRBV12-3 or TRBV12-4 and J is TRBJ2-3; maybe TRBD2 (5 bases). This clonotype was obtained from a woman aged 18-30 years in good health. Sample: CD4+ T cells sorted from blood. The CDR3 protein is CASSPTDYPRQYF. In nucleotides, the CDR3 is TGTGCCAGCAGTCCGACCGACTACCCGAGGCAGTATTTT.